This T cell receptor beta chain was sequenced for a study of blood T cell repertoires in COVID-19. Method: immunoSEQ multiplex PCR; TCRdb's copy keeps in-frame clones and lacks some. The table lists about 220,000 clones, 82% of them singletons. Germline assignment: CDR1 SEHNR and CDR2 FQNEAQ (reference sequence). The V end lost 3 bases, the J end lost 2 bases, and 8 bases lay between the germline ends. This CDR3 is built from 14 residues. The chain combines TRBV7-9 with TRBJ1-3; tentatively, D is TRBD1 (5 bases). The receptor's source is a woman between 65 and 79 years old with COVID-19, enrolled during active disease. Sequenced material: peripheral blood. This CDR3 is CASSFQGTGNTIYF. The CDR3 bases are TGTGCCAGCAGCTTTCAGGGTACTGGAAACACCATATATTTT.